This entry concerns a single TCR beta chain. Other DNA sequences in this sample translate to the same CDR3. CDR1 and CDR2 from the germline V gene are MNHNY and SVGAGI (reference sequence). Trimming took 6 bases from V and 4 from J, leaving 12 bases between them. CDR3 size: 13 residues. This entry is derived from a study of control samples from healthy donors and cancer patients. TCRdb's copy holds only in-frame clones and misses some; the assay was immunoSEQ multiplex PCR. The sample yields more than 85,000 clones, roughly 94% seen once. The receptor's source is a woman younger than 30 in good health. The V gene is TRBV6-6, the J gene TRBJ2-5, with D perhaps TRBD1 (5 bases). Sequencing used blood. DNA of the CDR3: TGTGCCAGCAGAAGGGGCGCCGGAGAGACCCAGTACTTC. Encoded protein: CASRRGAGETQYF.